The 6 T cell receptor beta chains listed next were all sequenced from one sample in a study of blood T cell repertoires in COVID-19 (dated by TCRdb to about 2020). Receptors were amplified or captured by the immunoSEQ multiplex PCR assay. As stored in TCRdb, this immuneACCESS dataset retains in-frame rearrangements with V and J assigned. A fraction of the clones does not appear; measured against another copy, unresolved V genes explain less than half of the discrepancy, and the remainder lacks a known reason. In all, the sample holds over 7,000 clones, and under 90% of those were seen once. 10% of the sample is taken by the ten largest. The sequenced sample was peripheral blood. The receptors here all came from a human donor in a cohort sampled during active COVID-19.

The chain joins TRBV30 to TRBJ1-5; the match to TRBD1 covers 7 bases. Unmatched junction bases numbered 6, after V lost 0 bases and J lost 7 bases. The V gene's germline CDR1 is GTSNPN and CDR2 SVGIG (reference sequence). The CDR3 consists of 14 residues. The CDR3 protein is CAWSVPQGGQPQHF. CDR3 nucleotide sequence: TGTGCCTGGAGTGTACCCCAGGGGGGCCAGCCCCAGCATTTT. The complete variable domain, with remaining parts taken from reference TRBV30 and TRBJ1-5, reads SQTIHQWPATLVQPVGSPLSLECTVEGTSNPNLYWYRQAAGRGLQLLFYSVGIGQISSEVPQNLSASRPQDRQFILSSKKLLLSDSGFYLCAWSVPQGGQPQHFGDGTRLSIL.

The chain employs TRBV11-3 and TRBJ1-2, with D perhaps matching TRBD1 (5 bases). V was pared by 1 base and J by 8 bases, with 11 bases between. The CDR3 is made up of 13 amino acids. The germline gives CDR1 SGHNT, CDR2 YENEEA. DNA for the CDR3: TGTGCCAGCAGCTTAGGGGGCGCAAACGGCTACACCTTC. It specifies CASSLGGANGYTF.

This chain connects TRBV9 to TRBJ2-7; TRBD1 matches 9 bases. Germline V gives CDR1 SGDLS, CDR2 YYNGEE. V shed 2 bases, J shed 5 bases, and the junction held 2 bases outside the gene matches. The CDR3 is made up of 13 amino acids. CDR3 region: CASSVGQGDEQYF. The CDR3 nucleotides read TGTGCCAGCAGCGTGGGACAGGGCGACGAGCAGTACTTC.

The chain joins TRBV6-2 or TRBV6-3 to TRBJ1-2; D is possibly TRBD1 (5 bases). CDR1 and CDR2 (germline): MNHEY, SVGEGT. Trimming stripped 7 bases from V and 4 bases from J, with 13 bases between. The CDR3 has 13 amino acids. The CDR3 sequence: CASNPTAAYGYTF. The CDR3 coding sequence is TGTGCCAGCAACCCGACAGCTGCCTATGGCTACACCTTC.

The genes are TRBV2 and TRBJ1-4; 7 bases align to TRBD1. This CDR3 has 14 amino acids. The V and J ends lost 3 bases and 8 bases, in that order; junction bases with no gene match: 6. Germline assignment: CDR1 SNHLY and CDR2 FYNNEI. The CDR3 region is CASSERGRGEKLFF. The CDR3 DNA is TGTGCCAGCAGTGAGAGGGGGCGCGGGGAAAAACTGTTTTTT.

The V gene is TRBV25-1, the J gene TRBJ1-3; 10 bases map to TRBD1. Germline CDR1 MGHDK, CDR2 SYGVNS. After removal of 2 bases from V and 3 bases from J, the junction contained 4 bases not matched to a gene. This CDR3 region has 16 residues. The CDR3 loop is CASSEQTGGGGNTIYF. The CDR3 bases are TGTGCCAGCAGTGAACAGACAGGGGGCGGTGGAAACACCATATATTTT.